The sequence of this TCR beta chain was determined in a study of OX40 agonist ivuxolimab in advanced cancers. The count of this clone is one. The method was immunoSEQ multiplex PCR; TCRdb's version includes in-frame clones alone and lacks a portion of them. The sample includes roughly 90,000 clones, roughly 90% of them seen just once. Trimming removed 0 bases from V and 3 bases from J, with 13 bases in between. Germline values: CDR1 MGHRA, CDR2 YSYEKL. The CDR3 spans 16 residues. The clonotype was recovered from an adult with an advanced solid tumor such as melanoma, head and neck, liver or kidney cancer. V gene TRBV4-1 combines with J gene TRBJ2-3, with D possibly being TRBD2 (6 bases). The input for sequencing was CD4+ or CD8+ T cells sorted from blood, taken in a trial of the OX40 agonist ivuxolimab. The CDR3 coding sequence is TGCGCCAGCAGCCAAGATAGGACGGGGGTAACAGATACGCAGTATTTT. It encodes CASSQDRTGVTDTQYF.